The 21 T cell receptor beta chains given below trace back to one sample, sequenced in a study of T cells in Graves' hyperthyroidism and ophthalmopathy. Authors of the study amplified TCR beta CDR3 regions from RNA transcripts. The HTBI set primed first-round TCR CDR3 RT-PCR. TCRdb redid the calling of the multiplex PCR reads with MiXCR, one entry per CDR3 protein. The profile shows about 740,000 distinct CDR3 sequences, roughly 15% of them singletons. Material: blood. These receptor sequences come from a woman aged 18-30 years with Graves' hyperthyroidism.

In its sample, this clonotype was seen a few times. The chain links TRBV5-1 to TRBJ2-1; D remains unclear. Germline CDR1 is SGHRS and CDR2 is YFSETQ. CDR3 length equals 12 residues. The V and J ends lost 4 bases and 8 bases respectively, with 10 bases between them. This chain's CDR3 is CASSLSRDEQFF. The CDR3 region has the DNA TGCGCCAGCAGCCTCTCAAGGGATGAGCAGTTCTTC.

This clonotype was picked up many times. This chain joins TRBV13 and TRBJ2-7; no reliable D call. This CDR3 has 14 residues. CDR1 and CDR2 (germline): PRHDT, FYEKMQ (reference sequence). V was trimmed by 0 bases and J by 1 base, leaving 7 bases between them. CDR3: CASSLGPQSYEQYF. The CDR3 coding sequence is TGTGCCAGCAGCTTAGGGCCACAGTCCTACGAGCAGTACTTC.

V and J are TRBV7-9 and TRBJ2-2; TRBD1 is a possible D gene (5 bases). Trimming stripped 1 base from V and 1 base from J, with 13 bases between. CDR1 is SEHNR, CDR2 FQNEAQ, per germline (reference sequence). This CDR3 has 17 amino acids. CDR3 in amino acids: CASSLVGDSKNTGELFF. The CDR3 bases are TGTGCCAGCAGCTTAGTCGGCGACAGCAAGAACACCGGGGAGCTGTTTTTT.

This clonotype was detected ten times or more. The V call is TRBV2, the J call TRBJ2-3; maybe TRBD1 (6 bases). The CDR3 is made up of 14 amino acids. Trimming stripped 7 bases from V and 0 bases from J, with 11 bases between. CDR1 and CDR2 from the germline V gene are SNHLY and FYNNEI. The CDR3 coding sequence is TGTGCCAGCATGAACAGGGATAGCACAGATACGCAGTATTTT. This sequence encodes CASMNRDSTDTQYF.

This clonotype has only a few counts. This chain uses TRBV5-1 with TRBJ2-5; 7 nucleotides line up with TRBD2. The length of the CDR3 is 15 residues. The J segment lost 4 bases and the V segment lost 2 bases, leaving 8 bases of the junction unmatched. Germline CDR1 is SGHRS and CDR2 is YFSETQ. Written as DNA, the CDR3 is TGCGCCAGCAGCTTCGGGGCGGGAGTCGTAGAGACCCAGTACTTC. Its translation: CASSFGAGVVETQYF.

This clonotype was counted only a few times. This may arise from a read error, as a much more abundant clone is one base away. This rearrangement joins TRBV20-1 to TRBJ2-7, with TRBD2 identical over 14 bases. J was trimmed by 8 bases and V by 8 bases; bases with no gene match: 17. CDR3 length: 16 amino acids. The V gene's germline CDR1 is DFQATT and CDR2 SNEGSKA (reference sequence). DNA of the CDR3: TGCAGTTTTGGGACTAGCGGGAGTTATTTTACGGTCAAGCAGTACTTC. It yields the protein CSFGTSGSYFTVKQYF.

This clonotype has at least ten counts. The chain recombines TRBV7-9 with TRBJ2-1; D is possibly TRBD1 (6 bases). This CDR3 spans 17 amino acids. The germline gives CDR1 SEHNR, CDR2 FQNEAQ (reference sequence). V lost 5 bases, J lost 1 base, and 18 bases lay in between. The CDR3 region has the DNA TGTGCCAGCAGCCCAGCATGGACAGTTTGGTCCTACAATGAGCAGTTCTTC. As protein: CASSPAWTVWSYNEQFF.

This chain links TRBV6-2 or TRBV6-3 with TRBJ2-2; no clear D gene. The germline V and J ends were trimmed by 5 bases and 1 base, with 11 bases remaining between them. Germline CDR1 and CDR2: MNHEY and SVGEGT. This CDR3 is 15 amino acids long. The CDR3 loop reads CASSRLALNTGELFF. The CDR3 DNA reads as TGTGCCAGCAGTCGACTGGCGTTGAACACCGGGGAGCTGTTTTTT.

There are a few counts of this clonotype. The J gene is TRBJ2-7, the V gene TRBV11-2, with TRBD1 matching 8 bases. V dropped 5 bases and J dropped 5; count of bases not matched to a gene: 8. The CDR3 spans 14 residues. The V gene's germline CDR1 is SGHAT and CDR2 FQNNGV. CDR3: CASSPRDRLHEQYF. DNA of the CDR3: TGTGCCAGCAGCCCCCGGGACAGGCTTCACGAGCAGTACTTC.

A few counts support this clonotype. This chain connects TRBV4-1 to TRBJ2-1; 7 bases agree with TRBD2. This CDR3 contains 17 residues. V trimming: 4 bases; J trimming: 5 bases; junction bases outside the gene matches: 14. Germline loops: CDR1 MGHRA, CDR2 YSYEKL. The DNA for the CDR3 is TGCGCCAGCAGCCGACTCCTAGCGGAGACCCGGCACAATGAGCAGTTCTTC. The encoded protein is CASSRLLAETRHNEQFF.

This clonotype was recorded at least ten times. J is TRBJ1-3 and V is TRBV2; D remains ambiguous. The CDR3 runs 14 residues. Germline V CDR1 and CDR2: SNHLY, FYNNEI. The V end lost 6 bases, the J end lost 0 bases, and 9 bases lay between the germline ends. The CDR3 loop reads CASRVQSSGNTIYF. The CDR3 DNA follows: TGTGCCAGCAGAGTTCAAAGCTCTGGAAACACCATATATTTT.

This clonotype was counted only a few times. The chain is built from TRBV19 and TRBJ2-7; 11 bases line up with TRBD2. V shed 6 bases, J shed 7 bases, and the junction held 11 bases outside the gene matches. This CDR3 has 15 residues. The germline gives CDR1 LNHDA, CDR2 SQIVND (reference sequence). The CDR3 sequence: CASRNSGRASNEQYF. The CDR3 region has the DNA TGTGCCAGTAGGAATAGCGGGAGGGCCTCAAATGAGCAGTACTTC.

There are many counts of this clonotype. The chain couples TRBV12-3 or TRBV12-4 to TRBJ1-5; D may be TRBD1 (6 bases). This CDR3 is built from 14 residues. V lost 7 bases to trimming and J lost 5 bases, with 15 bases between them. CDR3 sequence reads: CASTIAGVDQPQHF. CDR3 DNA sequence: TGTGCCAGCACAATCGCAGGGGTAGATCAGCCCCAGCATTTT.

This clonotype was seen repeatedly, ten times or more. The chain couples TRBV2 to TRBJ1-5; a weak D match, TRBD1 (5 bases). The CDR3 sequence is 16 residues long. From germline, CDR1 is SNHLY and CDR2 FYNNEI. Trimming shortened V by 4 bases and J by 1 base, and 14 bases separated the two germline ends. The CDR3 loop is CASSVSTDASNQPQHF. The CDR3 nucleotides read TGTGCCAGCAGTGTATCGACAGATGCGAGCAATCAGCCCCAGCATTTT. The full variable domain, its missing parts supplied by reference TRBV2 and TRBJ1-5, is EPEVTQTPSHQVTQMGQEVILRCVPISNHLYFYWYRQILGQKVEFLVSFYNNEISEKSEIFDDQFSVERPDGSNFTLKIRSTKLEDSAMYFCASSVSTDASNQPQHFGDGTRLSIL.

This chain connects TRBV16 to TRBJ2-2, with D possibly TRBD1 on 6 matching bases. Trimming stripped 4 bases from V and 7 bases from J, with 13 bases between. This CDR3 is 14 amino acids long. The germline V gene has CDR1 KGHSY and CDR2 FQNENV. This CDR3 is CASSPTGGLGELFF. DNA of the CDR3: TGTGCCAGCAGCCCGACAGGTGGGCTCGGGGAGCTGTTTTTT.

The chain has TRBV27 and TRBJ2-7; TRBD2 aligns across 10 bases. Germline V gives CDR1 MNHEY, CDR2 SMNVEV (reference sequence). The V and J ends lost 11 bases and 3 bases, in that order; junction bases with no gene match: 7. The CDR3 extends over 13 amino acids. This CDR3 reads CAVAQREGYEQYF. The CDR3 DNA is TGTGCCGTTGCCCAGCGGGAGGGCTACGAGCAGTACTTC.

The sample holds many counts of this clonotype. J is TRBJ1-5 and V is TRBV27, with TRBD1 matching over 8 bases. The CDR3 has 19 residues. CDR1 is MNHEY, CDR2 SMNVEV, per germline (reference sequence). V shed 0 bases and J 0 bases; nucleotides not matched to a gene: 10. CDR3 DNA sequence: TGTGCCAGCAGTTTATCGGAGGAGGACAGGGCGGGTAGCAATCAGCCCCAGCATTTT. Protein product: CASSLSEEDRAGSNQPQHF.

This clonotype occurred many times. V is TRBV18 and J is TRBJ1-2, with D maybe TRBD1 (6 bases). With 6 bases removed from V and 8 bases from J, the gap between germline ends came to 16 bases. CDR1 and CDR2 from the germline V gene are KGHSH and LQKENI. This CDR3 has 13 amino acids. The CDR3 loop is CASSTDRSLGYTF. DNA for the CDR3: TGTGCCAGCTCCACGGACAGATCTCTGGGCTACACCTTC.

The V gene is TRBV6-2 or TRBV6-3, the J gene TRBJ1-1; possibly TRBD1 for D (5 bases). This CDR3 is built from 15 residues. Looked up from germline, CDR1 is MNHEY and CDR2 is SVGEGT. V was trimmed by 7 bases and J by 2 bases, leaving 17 bases between them. In DNA form, the CDR3 reads TGTGCCAGCACCAAGACGGGGGACGGAAACACTGAAGCTTTCTTT. This codes for CASTKTGDGNTEAFF.

The V and J genes are TRBV7-9 and TRBJ1-4, with 7 bases matching TRBD1. The CDR3 contains 15 residues. Trimming took 5 bases from V and 4 from J; bases not matched to a gene: 7. From germline, CDR1 is SEHNR and CDR2 FQNEAQ (reference sequence). The CDR3 here is CASSVPTGYNEKLFF. The CDR3 region has the DNA TGTGCCAGCAGCGTCCCGACAGGGTATAATGAAAAACTGTTTTTT.

This clonotype has ten or more counts. The chain couples TRBV11-2 to TRBJ2-1, with TRBD2 matching over 8 bases. The CDR3 has 16 amino acids. The trim removed 4 bases at V and 1 base at J, leaving 6 bases unmatched. Germline loops: CDR1 SGHAT, CDR2 FQNNGV. The CDR3, as DNA: TGTGCCAGCAGCTCAGGGACTAGGAGGTCCTACAATGAGCAGTTCTTC. It is translated as CASSSGTRRSYNEQFF.